These 9 T cell receptor beta chains originate from one sample sequenced in a study of shared clonotypes between healthy human individuals. The table came from immunoSEQ multiplex PCR; TCRdb's copy has only in-frame clones and leaves some out. The sample lists about 2.3 million clones, approximately 93% occurring once. Sequencing was performed on naive CD4+ T cells from PBMCs. The sample's subset: CD45RA+ positively selected. These receptors all stem from a man aged 18 to 29 in good health. Some clones in this sample may be carry-over from other donors' samples.

This clone was found once. This chain uses TRBV28 with TRBJ2-7; 10 bases fit TRBD1. This CDR3 spans 16 amino acids. With V trimmed by 4 bases and J by 5 bases, 11 bases remained unmatched. The V gene's germline CDR1 is MDHEN and CDR2 SYDVKM. The CDR3, as DNA: TGTGCCAGCAGTTCGGAGGGACAGGGGAGTCTGCACGAGCAGTACTTC. Its protein product is CASSSEGQGSLHEQYF.

The chain couples TRBV7-3 to TRBJ2-2; 8 positions agree with TRBD1. With V trimmed by 1 base and J by 4 bases, 5 bases remained unmatched. CDR1 SGHTA and CDR2 FQGTGA come from the germline V gene. This CDR3 has 16 amino acids. CDR3: CASSLITGGGTGELFF. CDR3 sequence (DNA): TGTGCCAGCAGCTTAATAACAGGGGGAGGCACCGGGGAGCTGTTTTTT.

The V call is TRBV7-2, the J call TRBJ2-3; unclear D gene. Germline CDR1 SGHTA, CDR2 FQGNSA. The CDR3 sequence is 14 residues long. V was trimmed by 4 bases and J by 2 bases, leaving 10 bases between them. CDR3 loop: CASSSMLSTDTQYF. CDR3 nucleotides: TGTGCCAGCAGCTCGATGTTGTCCACAGATACGCAGTATTTT.

This rearrangement joins TRBV7-3 to TRBJ2-2; tentatively, D is TRBD1 or TRBD2 (5 bases each). This CDR3 spans 14 amino acids. Trimming removed 5 bases from V and 6 bases from J, with 13 bases in between. Per the germline V gene, CDR1 is SGHTA and CDR2 is FQGTGA. The CDR3 loop is CASSGDLSSGELFF. The CDR3 DNA follows: TGTGCCAGCAGCGGGGACCTTAGCTCCGGGGAGCTGTTTTTT. The whole variable domain, filled in from reference TRBV7-3 and TRBJ2-2, reads GAGVSQTPSNKVTEKGKYVELRCDPISGHTALYWYRQSLGQGPEFLIYFQGTGAADDSGLPNDRFFAVRPEGSVSTLKIQRTERGDSAVYLCASSGDLSSGELFFGEGSRLTVL.

This chain joins TRBV6-1 and TRBJ2-5, with TRBD1 identical over 8 bases. V shed 6 bases and J 2 bases; nucleotides not matched to a gene: 5. This CDR3 is 14 amino acids long. Germline CDR1 MNHNS, CDR2 SASEGT. CDR3 nucleotide sequence: TGTGCCAGCAGCCACGGACAGGGACAAGAGACCCAGTACTTC. Residues: CASSHGQGQETQYF.

The chain recombines TRBV9 with TRBJ2-2, with D perhaps TRBD1 (6 bases). Trimming took off 1 base at V and 1 base at J, with 14 bases between the two ends. CDR1 is SGDLS, CDR2 YYNGEE, per germline. The CDR3 is 17 amino acids. The CDR3, as DNA: TGTGCCAGCAGCGTATTCTCCAGGGGCCTGAACACCGGGGAGCTGTTTTTT. Translating it yields CASSVFSRGLNTGELFF.

The DNA of the CDR3 is TGTGCCAGCAGCTTGGCCGGAGGGCGCGCATACTATGGCTACACCTTC. Its protein product is CASSLAGGRAYYGYTF. This chain joins TRBV5-6 and TRBJ1-2; D is uncertain. The germline CDR1 and CDR2 sequences are SGHDT and YYEEEE. V lost 0 bases and J 3 bases, leaving 15 bases between the germline ends. This CDR3 has 16 residues. The entire variable domain, with the rest obtained from reference TRBV5-6 and TRBJ1-2, is as follows: DAGVTQSPTHLIKTRGQQVTLRCSPKSGHDTVSWYQQALGQGPQFIFQYYEEEERQRGNFPDRFSGHQFPNYSSELNVNALLLGDSALYLCASSLAGGRAYYGYTFGSGTRLTVV.

This chain uses TRBV28 with TRBJ1-4, with D perhaps TRBD1 (5 bases). The CDR3 loop spans 15 amino acids. V lost 4 bases, J lost 8 bases, and 17 bases lay in between. Germline CDR1 and CDR2: MDHEN and SYDVKM. CDR3 in DNA: TGTGCCAGCAGTTGGAGGGGCGGGACGAAGGAAAAACTGTTTTTT. Its translation: CASSWRGGTKEKLFF.

The chain employs TRBV5-4 and TRBJ2-7; TRBD2 aligns across 7 bases. The J segment lost 2 bases and the V segment lost 1 base, leaving 9 bases of the junction unmatched. CDR1 and CDR2 (germline): SGHNT, YYREEE (reference sequence). The CDR3 sequence is 16 residues long. CDR3 amino acids: CASSLSVSGSPYEQYF. The CDR3 nucleotides are TGTGCCAGCAGCTTGTCGGTTAGCGGGTCCCCCTACGAGCAGTACTTC.